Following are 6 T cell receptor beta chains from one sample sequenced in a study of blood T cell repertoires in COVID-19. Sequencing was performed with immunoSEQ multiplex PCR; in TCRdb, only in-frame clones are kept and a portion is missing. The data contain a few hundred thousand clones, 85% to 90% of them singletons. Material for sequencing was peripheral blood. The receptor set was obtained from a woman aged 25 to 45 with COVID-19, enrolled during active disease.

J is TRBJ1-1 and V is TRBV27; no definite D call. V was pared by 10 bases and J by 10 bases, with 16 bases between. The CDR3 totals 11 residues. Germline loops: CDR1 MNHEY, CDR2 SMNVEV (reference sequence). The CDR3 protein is CATKSGLTAFF. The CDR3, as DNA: TGTGCCACCAAATCGGGATTAACAGCTTTCTTT.

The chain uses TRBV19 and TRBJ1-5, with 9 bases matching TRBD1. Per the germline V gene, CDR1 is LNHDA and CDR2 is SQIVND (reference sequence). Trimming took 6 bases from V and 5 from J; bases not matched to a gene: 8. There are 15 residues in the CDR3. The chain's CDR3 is CASSKRDREDQPQHF. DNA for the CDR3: TGTGCCAGTAGCAAGAGGGACAGGGAGGATCAGCCCCAGCATTTT.

CDR3 sequence (DNA): TGTGCCAGCAGCGTAGATACGGCGGTTTCCTACAATGAGCAGTTCTTC. It codes for CASSVDTAVSYNEQFF. The rearrangement joins TRBV9 to TRBJ2-1; unclear D gene. Germline CDR1 and CDR2: SGDLS and YYNGEE. The length of the CDR3 is 16 residues. V lost 0 bases, J lost 1 base, and 11 bases lay in between.

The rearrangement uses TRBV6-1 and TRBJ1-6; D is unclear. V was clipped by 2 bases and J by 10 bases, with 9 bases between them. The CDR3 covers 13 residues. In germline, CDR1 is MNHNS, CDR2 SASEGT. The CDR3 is CASSEKAGSPLHF. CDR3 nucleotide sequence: TGTGCCAGCAGTGAAAAGGCAGGATCACCCCTCCACTTT.

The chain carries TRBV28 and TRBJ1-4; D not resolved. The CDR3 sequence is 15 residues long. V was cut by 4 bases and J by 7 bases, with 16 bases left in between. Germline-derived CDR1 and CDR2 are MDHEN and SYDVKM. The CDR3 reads CASSSPTGGLEKLFF. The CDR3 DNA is TGTGCCAGCAGTTCTCCGACGGGAGGCCTTGAAAAACTGTTTTTT.

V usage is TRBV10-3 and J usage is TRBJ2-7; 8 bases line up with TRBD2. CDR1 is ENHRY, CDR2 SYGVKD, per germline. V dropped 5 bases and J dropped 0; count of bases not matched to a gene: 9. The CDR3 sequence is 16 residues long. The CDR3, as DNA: TGTGCCATCAGTAAGACCGCCGGGACTAGCTCCTACGAGCAGTACTTC. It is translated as CAISKTAGTSSYEQYF.